This record covers a single T cell receptor beta chain. The sample originates from a study of blood T cell repertoires in COVID-19. Assay: immunoSEQ multiplex PCR; the TCRdb copy retains only in-frame clones and omits some. This sample yields more than 45,000 clones, of which 82% are seen a single time; around a fifth belongs to the top ten. The sequence was collected from an older woman with acute or convalescent COVID-19. Sequencing used peripheral blood.

In DNA, the CDR3 is TGTGCCAGCAGTGAAGCTCGGAGTACATGGGGGGCCCAGTACTTC. Amino acid sequence: CASSEARSTWGAQYF. The chain combines TRBV2 with TRBJ2-5; D is perhaps TRBD2 (6 bases). Germline assignment: CDR1 SNHLY and CDR2 FYNNEI. V lost 0 bases to trimming and J lost 9 bases, with 17 bases between them. This CDR3 has 15 residues.